These T cell receptor beta chains were read from a single sample in a study of blood T cell repertoires in COVID-19. Using immunoSEQ multiplex PCR, the repertoire was profiled, and TCRdb retains in-frame clones only, with some absent. The table records about 180,000 clones, about four fifths of them present only once. What was sequenced was peripheral blood. These receptors were taken from a human donor in a cohort sampled during active COVID-19. Each CDR3 is given with its conserved first and last residue. D genes are given only for firm matches. Rows give clone size only sometimes, using once, few, many, or a class for an expanded clone.

J | D | V | size | CDR3 | DNA
TRBJ1-1 | - | TRBV19 | - | CASSIVGAQAFF | TGTGCCAGTAGTATAGTGGGGGCTCAAGCTTTCTTT
TRBJ1-4 | - | TRBV14 | - | CASSRLQGLSEKLFF | TGTGCCAGCAGCCGACTCCAGGGTTTGAGTGAAAAACTGTTTTTT
TRBJ2-1 | TRBD2 | TRBV5-4 | - | CASRFGGGRNEQFF | TGTGCCAGCAGGTTTGGCGGGGGGCGAAATGAGCAGTTCTTC
TRBJ1-2 | TRBD1 | TRBV18 | - | CASSPGQGGGGYTF | TGTGCCAGCTCACCCGGACAGGGCGGAGGAGGCTACACCTTC
TRBJ1-3 | - | TRBV5-1 | - | CASSPTFADPNTIYF | TGCGCCAGCAGCCCAACCTTCGCAGATCCAAACACCATATATTTT
TRBJ2-7 | TRBD2 | TRBV12-5 | - | CASGLVSLAGAYEQYF | TGTGCTAGTGGTTTGGTATCACTAGCGGGGGCCTACGAGCAGTACTTC
TRBJ2-7 | TRBD2 | TRBV11-3 | - | CASSLGRTSGPYEQYF | TGTGCCAGCAGCTTAGGTCGGACTAGCGGGCCCTACGAGCAGTACTTC
TRBJ2-1 | TRBD1 | TRBV29-1 | - | CSAPLDRVSNEQFF | TGCAGCGCTCCCCTGGACAGGGTGAGCAATGAGCAGTTCTTC
TRBJ2-7 | TRBD1 | TRBV19 | - | CASSITAGGSYEQYF | TGTGCCAGTAGTATCACGGCAGGGGGCTCCTACGAGCAGTACTTC
TRBJ1-2 | - | TRBV27 | - | CASSSGWEGGYTF | TGTGCCAGCAGTTCGGGGTGGGAGGGAGGCTACACCTTC
TRBJ1-2 | TRBD1 | TRBV30 | once | CAWSFGDRALDGYTF | TGTGCCTGGAGTTTTGGGGACAGAGCCTTGGATGGCTACACCTTC
TRBJ1-5 | - | TRBV2 | - | CASKPGTLSNQPQHF | TGTGCCAGCAAACCCGGGACACTTAGCAATCAGCCCCAGCATTTT
TRBJ2-7 | TRBD1 | TRBV5-1 | - | CASSPDRALSYEQYF | TGCGCCAGCAGCCCGGACAGGGCCCTCTCCTACGAGCAGTACTTC
TRBJ1-6 | TRBD1 | TRBV14 | - | CASSRGQEYNSPLHF | TGTGCCAGCAGCCGTGGACAGGAGTATAATTCACCCCTCCACTTT
TRBJ2-6 | - | TRBV5-1 | - | CASSLEGGGANVLTF | TGCGCCAGCAGCTTGGAAGGCGGGGGGGCCAACGTCCTGACTTTC
TRBJ2-3 | TRBD2 | TRBV20-1 | - | CSASSSGDTDTQYF | TGCAGTGCTAGTTCTAGCGGGGACACAGATACGCAGTATTTT
TRBJ1-5 | - | TRBV5-1 | - | CASSLAGNQPQHF | TGCGCCAGCAGCTTGGCAGGGAATCAGCCCCAGCATTTT
TRBJ2-1 | TRBD1 | TRBV5-1 | - | CASSEDRGINEQFF | TGCGCCAGCAGCGAGGACAGGGGGATCAATGAGCAGTTCTTC
TRBJ2-5 | - | TRBV28 | - | CASRDGSGGETQYF | TGTGCCAGCCGCGATGGGAGTGGAGGAGAGACCCAGTACTTC
TRBJ1-2 | - | TRBV19 | few | CATAGPASYGYTF | TGTGCCACCGCGGGTCCAGCTTCCTATGGCTACACCTTC
TRBJ2-2 | - | TRBV5-1 | - | CASSLPPRGAGTGELFF | TGCGCCAGCAGCTTGCCCCCTCGGGGGGCAGGCACCGGGGAGCTGTTTTTT
TRBJ2-2 | TRBD1 | TRBV29-1 | - | CSVEWDRYTGELFF | TGCAGCGTTGAGTGGGACAGATACACCGGGGAGCTGTTTTTT
TRBJ2-1 | - | TRBV9 | - | CASSSPTSSSYNEQFF | TGTGCCAGCAGCTCCCCTACTAGTAGCTCCTACAATGAGCAGTTCTTC
TRBJ2-7 | - | TRBV7-2 | - | CASRILGDYEQYF | TGTGCCAGCAGAATATTAGGGGACTACGAGCAGTACTTC
TRBJ1-1 | - | TRBV2 | - | CASRTGSEAFF | TGTGCCAGCAGGACAGGCTCTGAAGCTTTCTTT
TRBJ2-2 | TRBD2 | TRBV3-1/TRBV3-2 | - | CASSQDVGGTSVTGELFF | TGTGCCAGCAGCCAAGATGTTGGGGGAACTAGCGTCACCGGGGAGCTGTTTTTT
TRBJ1-3 | TRBD1 | TRBV18 | few | CASSSRTGGAYGNTIYF | TGTGCCAGCTCCTCCCGGACAGGGGGCGCGTACGGAAACACCATATATTTT
TRBJ2-5 | - | TRBV7-6 | - | CASSPGLGGSQETQYF | TGTGCCAGCAGCCCCGGACTAGGGGGGAGCCAAGAGACCCAGTACTTC
TRBJ2-1 | - | TRBV13 | once | CASRRGRGIEWIF | TGTGCCAGCAGACGTGGTAGGGGTATTGAGTGGATCTTC
TRBJ2-7 | TRBD2 | TRBV6-2/TRBV6-3 | - | CASSPLGGGADYEQYF | TGTGCCAGCAGTCCCTTGGGCGGGGGAGCCGACTACGAGCAGTACTTC
TRBJ2-7 | TRBD2 | TRBV6-5 | - | CASSSQLLAGGYEQYF | TGTGCCAGCAGTTCGCAACTACTAGCGGGGGGCTACGAGCAGTACTTC
TRBJ2-7 | - | TRBV12-3/TRBV12-4 | - | CASSFKQGLEQYF | TGTGCCAGCAGTTTTAAACAGGGTCTGGAGCAGTACTTC
TRBJ2-7 | - | TRBV7-5 | - | CVRTQTGCTPYEQYF | TGTGTCAGAACCCAGACGGGGTGCACTCCCTACGAGCAGTACTTC
TRBJ1-2 | - | TRBV7-2 | - | CASSLHRASGYTF | TGTGCCAGCAGCTTACACAGGGCGAGCGGCTACACCTTC
TRBJ2-7 | - | TRBV5-1 | - | CASSLQGSYEQYF | TGCGCCAGCAGCTTGCAGGGCTCCTACGAGCAGTACTTC
TRBJ2-3 | TRBD2 | TRBV12-5 | once | CASGLILLAGGPPDTQYF | TGTGCTAGTGGTTTGATCCTACTAGCGGGGGGGCCCCCAGATACGCAGTATTTT
TRBJ1-4 | - | TRBV7-8 | - | CASSPLGATNEKLFF | TGTGCCAGCAGCCCGCTCGGGGCAACTAATGAAAAACTGTTTTTT
TRBJ2-3 | - | TRBV28 | - | CASNARMNTQYF | TGTGCCAGCAACGCTAGGATGAATACGCAGTATTTT
TRBJ2-7 | TRBD1 | TRBV9 | few | CASSPALGTGVHEQYF | TGTGCCAGCAGTCCCGCACTCGGGACAGGGGTTCACGAGCAGTACTTC
TRBJ1-1 | - | TRBV3-1/TRBV3-2 | - | CASSQVISRGAFF | TGTGCCAGCAGCCAAGTTATTAGCCGAGGAGCTTTCTTT
TRBJ2-2 | - | TRBV7-9 | - | CASSLSSNTGELFF | TGTGCCAGCAGCTTGTCGTCTAACACCGGGGAGCTGTTTTTT
TRBJ1-6 | - | TRBV7-9 | - | CASTRTAANSPLHF | TGTGCCAGCACCCGGACAGCGGCTAATTCACCCCTCCACTTT
TRBJ1-2 | TRBD1 | TRBV2 | once | CASSSDGQGAGGYTF | TGTGCCAGCAGTTCCGACGGGCAGGGGGCGGGTGGCTACACCTTC
TRBJ1-1 | - | TRBV6-5 | few | CASRDSYTEAFF | TGTGCCAGCAGGGACAGTTACACTGAAGCTTTCTTT
TRBJ2-7 | - | TRBV3-1/TRBV3-2 | - | CASSQGFQEYF | TGTGCCAGCAGCCAAGGTTTCCAGGAGTACTTC
TRBJ2-7 | TRBD1 | TRBV5-1 | - | CASSLAPGTGEWEQYF | TGCGCCAGCAGCTTAGCTCCCGGGACAGGGGAGTGGGAGCAGTACTTC
TRBJ2-1 | TRBD2 | TRBV19 | - | CASSIDKRGAYGVEQFF | TGTGCCAGTAGTATAGATAAGCGGGGGGCTTATGGGGTTGAGCAGTTCTTC
TRBJ1-5 | - | TRBV5-1 | - | CASSPVGGRPQHF | TGCGCCAGCAGCCCGGTGGGGGGGCGGCCCCAGCATTTT
TRBJ1-2 | TRBD1 | TRBV5-1 | - | CASSPEGTGGENYGYTF | TGCGCCAGCAGCCCGGAGGGGACAGGGGGCGAGAACTATGGCTACACCTTC
TRBJ2-7 | TRBD1 | TRBV6-6 | - | CASSYVAGTGDYEQYF | TGTGCCAGCAGTTACGTCGCCGGGACAGGCGATTACGAGCAGTACTTC